One and the same sample provided the 8 T cell receptor beta chains below, sequenced in a study of blood T cell repertoires in COVID-19. Some clones are missing from TCRdb's copy, which holds only in-frame ones; the method was immunoSEQ multiplex PCR. The sample yields roughly 500,000 clones, 75% to 90% seen once. The sequencing sample was made of PBMCs or T cells enriched from blood (not recorded which). Receptors were obtained from an older woman who had recovered from COVID-19.

V and J are TRBV5-1 and TRBJ1-1, with unresolved D. Germline CDR1 is SGHRS and CDR2 is YFSETQ. The CDR3 has 13 amino acids. Trimming removed 0 bases at V and 12 bases at J, with 15 bases between. The CDR3 DNA sequence: TGCGCCAGCAGCTTGGTGCTCGGTGCTTTACCTTTCTTT. This codes for CASSLVLGALPFF.

The chain employs TRBV28 and TRBJ1-5, with 8 nucleotides matching TRBD1. V lost 7 bases, J lost 5 bases, and 7 bases stayed unmatched. Germline assignment: CDR1 MDHEN and CDR2 SYDVKM. This CDR3 spans 14 amino acids. CDR3: CASTLTGEHQPQHF. The CDR3 bases are TGTGCCAGCACCCTGACAGGGGAACATCAGCCCCAGCATTTT.

V is TRBV6-5 and J is TRBJ2-5, with TRBD2 as a possible D gene (6 bases). CDR3 length: 13 amino acids. The V gene lost 11 bases and the J gene lost 7 bases, with 20 bases spanning the gap. Germline V CDR1 and CDR2: MNHEY, SVGAGI. In DNA form, the CDR3 reads TGTGCCGCAGGGAGCCCAGCGGGTGGGACCCAGTACTTC. This encodes CAAGSPAGGTQYF.

The chain couples TRBV27 to TRBJ1-6; D not resolved. Trimming left V 5 bases short and J 3 bases short, with 8 bases between. CDR1 and CDR2 (germline): MNHEY, SMNVEV (reference sequence). This CDR3 comprises 14 residues. The CDR3 is CASSNLGYNSPLHF. As DNA, the CDR3 is TGTGCCAGCAGTAACCTCGGCTATAATTCACCCCTCCACTTT.

The DNA for the CDR3 is TGTGCCAGCACTGTTCACTTTAGCTCCTACAATGAGCAGTTCTTC. This sequence encodes CASTVHFSSYNEQFF. The rearrangement joins TRBV2 to TRBJ2-1; D call uncertain. The CDR3 is 15 residues long. The germline V gene has CDR1 SNHLY and CDR2 FYNNEI. V was shortened by 7 bases and J by 0 bases, with 13 bases between the two germline ends. The full variable domain, in which reference TRBV2 and TRBJ2-1 provide the parts outside the CDR3, is EPEVTQTPSHQVTQMGQEVILRCVPISNHLYFYWYRQILGQKVEFLVSFYNNEISEKSEIFDDQFSVERPDGSNFTLKIRSTKLEDSAMYFCASTVHFSSYNEQFFGPGTRLTVL.

The CDR3 nucleotides read TGTGCCAGCAGTTTTGAGGGGGCCGGCACTGAAGCTTTCTTT. Protein: CASSFEGAGTEAFF. V gene TRBV6-5 combines with J gene TRBJ1-1, with 7 nucleotides matching TRBD1. Trimming cost V 4 bases and J 4 bases; bases outside gene matches: 6. The germline V gene encodes CDR1 MNHEY and CDR2 SVGAGI. The CDR3 runs to 14 residues.

The rearrangement joins TRBV5-1 to TRBJ2-5; TRBD2 agrees at 14 bases. Germline loops: CDR1 SGHRS, CDR2 YFSETQ. This CDR3 region has 18 residues. Losses at the gene ends were 0 bases for V and 4 bases for J; bases not matched to a gene: 8. The CDR3 protein is CASSLEGRTSGGRETQYF. The DNA of the CDR3 is TGCGCCAGCAGCTTGGAAGGGAGGACTAGCGGGGGGAGAGAGACCCAGTACTTC.

This clone was seen only a few times. The rearrangement links TRBV15 to TRBJ1-5; tentative D call: TRBD1 (5 bases). CDR1 and CDR2 (germline): LNHNV, YYDKDF (reference sequence). The CDR3 runs 15 residues. Trimming left V 0 bases short and J 3 bases short, with 9 bases between. CDR3 DNA sequence: TGTGCCACCAGCAGAGATCAGGGTCCCAATCAGCCCCAGCATTTT. Translation: CATSRDQGPNQPQHF.